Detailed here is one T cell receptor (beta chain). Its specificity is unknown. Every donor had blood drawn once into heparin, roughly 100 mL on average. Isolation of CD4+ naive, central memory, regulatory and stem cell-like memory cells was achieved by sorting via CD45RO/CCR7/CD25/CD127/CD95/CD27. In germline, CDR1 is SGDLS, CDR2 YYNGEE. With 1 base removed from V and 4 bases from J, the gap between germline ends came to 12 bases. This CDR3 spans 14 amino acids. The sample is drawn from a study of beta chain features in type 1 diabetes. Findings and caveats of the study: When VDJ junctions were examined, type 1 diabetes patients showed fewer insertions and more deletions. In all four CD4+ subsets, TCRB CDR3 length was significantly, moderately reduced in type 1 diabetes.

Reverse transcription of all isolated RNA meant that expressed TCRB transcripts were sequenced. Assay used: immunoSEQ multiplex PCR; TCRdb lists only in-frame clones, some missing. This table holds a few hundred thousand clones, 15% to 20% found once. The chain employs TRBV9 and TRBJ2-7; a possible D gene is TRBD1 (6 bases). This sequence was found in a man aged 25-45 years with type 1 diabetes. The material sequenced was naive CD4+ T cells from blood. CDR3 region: CASSVSGQSYEQYF. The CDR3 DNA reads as TGTGCCAGCAGCGTATCCGGACAGTCATACGAGCAGTACTTC.